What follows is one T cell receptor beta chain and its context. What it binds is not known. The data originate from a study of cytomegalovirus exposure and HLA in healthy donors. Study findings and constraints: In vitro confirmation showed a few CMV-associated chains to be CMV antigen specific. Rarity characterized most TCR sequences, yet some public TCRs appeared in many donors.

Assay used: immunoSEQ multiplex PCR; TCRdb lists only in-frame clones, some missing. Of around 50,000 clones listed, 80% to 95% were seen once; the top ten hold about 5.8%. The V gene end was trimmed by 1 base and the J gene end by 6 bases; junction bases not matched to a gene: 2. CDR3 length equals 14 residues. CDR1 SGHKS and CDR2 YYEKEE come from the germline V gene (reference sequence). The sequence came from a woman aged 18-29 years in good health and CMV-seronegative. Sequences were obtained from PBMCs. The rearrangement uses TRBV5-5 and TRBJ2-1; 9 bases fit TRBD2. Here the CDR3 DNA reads TGTGCCAGCAGCTTGATTAGCGGGAGCAATGAGCAGTTCTTC. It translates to CASSLISGSNEQFF.